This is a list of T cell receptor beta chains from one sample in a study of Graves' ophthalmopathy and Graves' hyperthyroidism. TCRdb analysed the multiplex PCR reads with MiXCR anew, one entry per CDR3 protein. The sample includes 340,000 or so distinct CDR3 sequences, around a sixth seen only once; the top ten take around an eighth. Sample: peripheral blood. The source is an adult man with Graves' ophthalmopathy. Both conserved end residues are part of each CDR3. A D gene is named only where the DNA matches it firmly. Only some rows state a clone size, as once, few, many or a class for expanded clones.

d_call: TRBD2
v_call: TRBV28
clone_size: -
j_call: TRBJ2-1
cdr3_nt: TGTGCCAGCAGCCCCTTTATAGCGGGGGGGGTATACAATGAGCAGTTCTTC
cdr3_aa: CASSPFIAGGVYNEQFF

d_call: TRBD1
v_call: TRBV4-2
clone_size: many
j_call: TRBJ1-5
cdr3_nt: TGTGCCAGCAGCCGGGAGGACAGGGGAATAGAGCCCCAGCATTTT
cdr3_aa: CASSREDRGIEPQHF

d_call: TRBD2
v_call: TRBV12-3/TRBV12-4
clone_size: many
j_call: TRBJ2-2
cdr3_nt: TGTGCCAGCAGCGCGGGACTAGCTCCGGGCGGGGAGCTGTTTTTT
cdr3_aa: CASSAGLAPGGELFF

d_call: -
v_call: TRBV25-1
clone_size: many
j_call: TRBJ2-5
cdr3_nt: TGTGCCAGCAGTGAACACCGAGATGGGGAGACCCAGTACTTC
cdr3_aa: CASSEHRDGETQYF

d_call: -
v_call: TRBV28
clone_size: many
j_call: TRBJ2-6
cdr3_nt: TGTGCCAGCAGGAATCGATCCACCTATTTGGCTGGGGCCAACGTCCTGACTTTC
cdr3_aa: CASRNRSTYLAGANVLTF

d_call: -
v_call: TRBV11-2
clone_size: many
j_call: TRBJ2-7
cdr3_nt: TGTGCCAGCAGCTTAGGGACAGAACACTCCTACGAGCAGTACTTC
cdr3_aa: CASSLGTEHSYEQYF

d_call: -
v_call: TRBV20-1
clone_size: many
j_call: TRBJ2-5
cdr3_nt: TGCAGTGCTAGATTGCCAGACCAAGAGACCCAGTACTTC
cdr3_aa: CSARLPDQETQYF

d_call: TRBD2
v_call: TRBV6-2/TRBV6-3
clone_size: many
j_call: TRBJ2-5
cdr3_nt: TGTGCCAGCAGTTATCATCTAGCGGGAGCCGGGGAGACCCAGTACTTC
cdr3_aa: CASSYHLAGAGETQYF

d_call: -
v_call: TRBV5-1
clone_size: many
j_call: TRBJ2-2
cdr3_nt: TGCGCCAGCAGCTTCCCGACCAGCGACACCGGGGAGCTGTTTTTT
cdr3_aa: CASSFPTSDTGELFF

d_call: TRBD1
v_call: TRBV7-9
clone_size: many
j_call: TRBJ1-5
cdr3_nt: TGTGCCAGCAGCTCCACAGGGGTCCTTCAGCCCCAGCATTTT
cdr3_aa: CASSSTGVLQPQHF

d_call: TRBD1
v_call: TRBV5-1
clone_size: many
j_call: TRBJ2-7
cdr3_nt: TGCGCCAGCAGCTCCACCGGGACAGCGACCTACGAGCAGTACTTC
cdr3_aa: CASSSTGTATYEQYF

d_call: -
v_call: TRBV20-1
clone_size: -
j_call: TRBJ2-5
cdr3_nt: TGCAGTGCTGGACTAACCCCAGAGACCCAGTACTTC
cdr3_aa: CSAGLTPETQYF

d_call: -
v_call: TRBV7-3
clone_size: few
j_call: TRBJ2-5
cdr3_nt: TGTGCCAGCAGCAATCTCGGGGAGACCCAGTACTTC
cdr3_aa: CASSNLGETQYF

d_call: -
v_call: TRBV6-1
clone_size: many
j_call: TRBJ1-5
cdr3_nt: TGTGCCAGCAGTGAGAGTGACCCGGGGCAGCCCCAGCATTTT
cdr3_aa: CASSESDPGQPQHF

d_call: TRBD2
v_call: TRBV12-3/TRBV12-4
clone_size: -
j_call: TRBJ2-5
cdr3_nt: TGTGCCAGCACCGGGGGGGGTCAGGAGACCCAGTACTTC
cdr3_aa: CASTGGGQETQYF

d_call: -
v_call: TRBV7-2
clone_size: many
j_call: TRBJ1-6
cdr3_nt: TGTGCCAGCAGCGCGAGGGATTTTAATTCACCCCTCCACTTT
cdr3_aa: CASSARDFNSPLHF

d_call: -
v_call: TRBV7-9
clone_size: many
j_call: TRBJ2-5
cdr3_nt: TGTGCCAGCAGCGGGAACAGGGTCCAAGAGACCCAGTACTTC
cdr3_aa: CASSGNRVQETQYF

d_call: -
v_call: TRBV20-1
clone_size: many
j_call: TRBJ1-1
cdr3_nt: TGCAGTGCTAGAGATAGCGGGGGCGCTTCCCCTGAAGCTTTCTTT
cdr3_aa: CSARDSGGASPEAFF